This T cell receptor beta chain was identified in a study of CXCR3-negative and CXCR3-positive naive CD8 T cells. With respect to this clonotype: Antigen: not known.

The TRB libraries of cDNA were built by UMI-labeled 5' RACE. TCRdb re-called the 5' RACE reads, yielding one record per CDR3 amino acid sequence without DNA. The sample includes 130,000 or so distinct CDR3 sequences. Per germline, CDR1 SGHDT and CDR2 YYEEEE. The CDR3 has 15 residues. General observations from the study: Cryopreservation partially lowered CXCR3 expression, so most assays used fresh PBMCs. Naive CXCR3-negative and CXCR3-positive cells had similar TRBV-TRBJ usage; memory differed.

Triplicate sorts, a few hundred thousand cells apiece, were made for each CD8+ T cell subset. Identification of naive CD8+ T cells rested on CD45RO-CCR7+CD27+CD95- status. This chain uses TRBV5-6 with TRBJ2-5; TCRdb designates TRBD1, a call that cannot be tested without DNA. This TCR was recovered from a human donor in good health. Some clones in this sample may be carry-over from other donors' samples. The sequenced sample consisted of naive CXCR3- CD8+ T cells from blood. Specified subset: CD45RO-CCR7+CD27+CD95- naive CD8+ T cells lacking CXCR3 (TNR3-). CDR3 region: CASSLLTGVAETQYF. The full variable domain, its missing parts supplied by reference TRBV5-6 and TRBJ2-5, is DAGVTQSPTHLIKTRGQQVTLRCSPKSGHDTVSWYQQALGQGPQFIFQYYEEEERQRGNFPDRFSGHQFPNYSSELNVNALLLGDSALYLCASSLLTGVAETQYFGPGTRLLVL.